This T cell receptor (beta chain) originates from a study of shared clonotypes between healthy human individuals. Overall study: For every donor, three CD4 naive, three CD4 memory, two CD8 naive and one CD8 memory plates were used. Study-level points and caveats: There were few donors, and this limited the genetic and exposure-history diversity represented.

Note on this clone: Its antigen is not identified.

Under the authors' procedure: Junction-only sequences without quality scores came from ImmunoSEQ, so filtering differed. The protocol was immunoSEQ multiplex PCR, while the TCRdb copy is restricted to in-frame clones and leaves out a portion. V and J calls and clone size are those listed in that table; D and trimming were worked out from the DNA. The profile shows under 1,900,000 clones, roughly 98.5% of them singletons. CDR1 and CDR2 (germline): SGHVS, FQNEAQ. CDR3 size: 17 residues. V was pared by 8 bases and J by 2 bases, with 23 bases between. The sample comprised naive CD4+ T cells sorted from blood. Specified subset: CD45RA+ positively selected. The gene calls are TRBV7-8 and TRBJ2-3; possibly TRBD1 for D (8 bases). The clonotype originates from a man between 25 and 39 years old in good health. CDR3 nucleotides: TGTGCCAGCTACGAACGGGGGGACAGGTCCTACACAGATACGCAGTATTTT. Encoded protein: CASYERGDRSYTDTQYF.